These 14 T cell receptor beta chains originate from one sample sequenced in a study of blood T cell repertoires in COVID-19. The protocol was immunoSEQ multiplex PCR, while the TCRdb copy is restricted to in-frame clones and leaves out a portion. Here the sample spans hundreds of thousands of clones, 83% being singletons. The sample comprised peripheral blood. These receptors all stem from a woman aged 30 to 39 with COVID-19, enrolled during active disease.

V usage is TRBV6-2 or TRBV6-3 and J usage is TRBJ1-1; possibly TRBD1 for D (5 bases). CDR1 and CDR2 from the germline V gene are MNHEY and SVGEGT. This CDR3 region has 14 residues. The V gene lost 0 bases and the J gene lost 5 bases, with 10 bases spanning the gap. CDR3 in amino acids: CASSYSTAGTEAFF. The DNA of the CDR3 is TGTGCCAGCAGTTACTCGACCGCAGGGACTGAAGCTTTCTTT.

The chain recombines TRBV28 with TRBJ1-5; D may be TRBD1 (6 bases). Germline CDR1 reads MDHEN; CDR2 reads SYDVKM. V lost 5 bases and J lost 7, with 21 bases in between. The CDR3 has 16 residues. The DNA of the CDR3 is TGTGCCAGCAGTCCGATAACTTTCAAGGGGGTGCAGCCCCAGCATTTT. Protein: CASSPITFKGVQPQHF.

This clone was observed a few times. The chain links TRBV7-2 to TRBJ2-7; D possibly corresponds to TRBD2 (5 bases). This CDR3 is built from 16 residues. Germline V lookup: CDR1 SGHTA, CDR2 FQGNSA. V lost 0 bases and J 2 bases, leaving 14 bases between the germline ends. This CDR3 reads CASSLAKSARAYEQYF. In DNA form, the CDR3 reads TGTGCCAGCAGCTTAGCGAAATCTGCGCGGGCCTACGAGCAGTACTTC.

The genes are TRBV13 and TRBJ1-2, with D unresolved. This CDR3 has 14 amino acids. Trimming shortened V by 0 bases and J by 9 bases, and 14 bases separated the two germline ends. Germline values: CDR1 PRHDT, CDR2 FYEKMQ (reference sequence). CDR3: CASSLGGATVSYTF. CDR3 nucleotide sequence: TGTGCCAGCAGCTTAGGGGGCGCGACGGTGAGCTACACCTTC.

As to this clone: The sample holds other DNA sequences that translate to the same CDR3. The V call is TRBV20-1, the J call TRBJ1-5; D perhaps matches TRBD1 (5 bases). Germline V CDR1 and CDR2: DFQATT, SNEGSKA (reference sequence). Trimming took 3 bases from V and 0 from J, leaving 9 bases between them. The length of the CDR3 is 14 residues. The chain's CDR3 is CSASPGGSNQPQHF. CDR3 nucleotides: TGCAGTGCTAGTCCGGGGGGTAGCAATCAGCCCCAGCATTTT.

The genes are TRBV5-6 and TRBJ2-5, with TRBD1 as a possible D gene (6 bases). The germline V gene has CDR1 SGHDT and CDR2 YYEEEE. This CDR3 comprises 11 residues. V dropped 4 bases and J dropped 5 bases, with 6 bases sitting between them. CDR3 bases: TGTGCCAGCAGCCAGGGGGAGACCCAGTACTTC. Amino acid sequence: CASSQGETQYF.

The chain employs TRBV24-1 and TRBJ2-3; 7 nucleotides align to TRBD1. The CDR3 spans 16 residues. J was trimmed by 0 bases and V by 3 bases; bases with no gene match: 5. Looked up from germline, CDR1 is KGHDR and CDR2 is SFDVKD. In DNA form, the CDR3 reads TGTGCCACCAGTGATAATACAGGGGTTAGCACAGATACGCAGTATTTT. Its translation is CATSDNTGVSTDTQYF.

The CDR3 nucleotides read TGTGCCAGCAGTGAAGTTGGAGGGCGGACAGGGTTTCAGCCCCAGCATTTT. It is translated as CASSEVGGRTGFQPQHF. The chain uses TRBV2 and TRBJ1-5; 8 bases line up with TRBD1. This CDR3 has 17 residues. The V gene end was trimmed by 1 base and the J gene end by 6 bases; junction bases not matched to a gene: 11. Germline CDR1 reads SNHLY; CDR2 reads FYNNEI.

This chain links TRBV9 with TRBJ1-2, with D maybe TRBD1 (6 bases). The CDR3 covers 18 residues. Trimming took off 0 bases at V and 0 bases at J, with 18 bases between the two ends. Germline V CDR1 and CDR2: SGDLS, YYNGEE. The CDR3 loop reads CASSVARRGAGANYGYTF. CDR3 bases: TGTGCCAGCAGCGTAGCTCGTCGAGGGGCAGGGGCTAACTATGGCTACACCTTC. Full variable domain (outside the CDR3, taken from reference TRBV9 and TRBJ1-2): DSGVTQTPKHLITATGQRVTLRCSPRSGDLSVYWYQQSLDQGLQFLIQYYNGEERAKGNILERFSAQQFPDLHSELNLSSLELGDSALYFCASSVARRGAGANYGYTFGSGTRLTVV.

CDR3 in amino acids: CASSKTGGGYGYTF. CDR3 bases: TGTGCCAGCAGCAAAACAGGGGGCGGCTATGGCTACACCTTC. The gene calls are TRBV2 and TRBJ1-2; 9 nucleotides agree with TRBD1. V trimming: 6 bases; J trimming: 4 bases; junction bases outside the gene matches: 6. In germline, CDR1 is SNHLY, CDR2 FYNNEI. The CDR3 extends over 14 amino acids. The complete variable domain, with remaining parts taken from reference TRBV2 and TRBJ1-2, reads EPEVTQTPSHQVTQMGQEVILRCVPISNHLYFYWYRQILGQKVEFLVSFYNNEISEKSEIFDDQFSVERPDGSNFTLKIRSTKLEDSAMYFCASSKTGGGYGYTFGSGTRLTVV.

In regard to this clone: The same CDR3 can be traced to other DNA sequences in this sample. V is TRBV7-2 and J is TRBJ2-1; D call uncertain. V shed 5 bases and J shed 0 bases, with 5 bases lying between them. Germline assignment: CDR1 SGHTA and CDR2 FQGNSA. The CDR3 sequence is 13 residues long. CDR3 in DNA: TGTGCCAGCAGCGGCAGCTCCTACAATGAGCAGTTCTTC. This codes for CASSGSSYNEQFF. Full variable domain (outside the CDR3, taken from reference TRBV7-2 and TRBJ2-1): GAGVSQSPSNKVTEKGKDVELRCDPISGHTALYWYRQSLGQGLEFLIYFQGNSAPDKSGLPSDRFSAERTGGSVSTLTIQRTQQEDSAVYLCASSGSSYNEQFFGPGTRLTVL.

The chain couples TRBV4-1 to TRBJ1-1; 7 nucleotides align to TRBD1. Germline V lookup: CDR1 MGHRA, CDR2 YSYEKL. The CDR3 totals 15 residues. The trim removed 4 bases at V and 1 base at J, leaving 6 bases unmatched. In DNA form, the CDR3 reads TGCGCCAGCAGCCTTGGGACAGATCGGAACACTGAAGCTTTCTTT. It specifies CASSLGTDRNTEAFF.

The chain joins TRBV7-2 to TRBJ2-1; D remains unclear. This CDR3 contains 13 residues. V lost 4 bases, J lost 0 bases, and 4 bases lay in between. CDR1 SGHTA and CDR2 FQGNSA come from the germline V gene. This CDR3 reads CASSSNSYNEQFF. In DNA form, the CDR3 reads TGTGCCAGCAGCTCAAACTCCTACAATGAGCAGTTCTTC. Variable domain in full (rest from reference TRBV7-2 and TRBJ2-1): GAGVSQSPSNKVTEKGKDVELRCDPISGHTALYWYRQSLGQGLEFLIYFQGNSAPDKSGLPSDRFSAERTGGSVSTLTIQRTQQEDSAVYLCASSSNSYNEQFFGPGTRLTVL.

This chain links TRBV5-4 with TRBJ2-5; D gene uncertain. This CDR3 is built from 13 residues. V was trimmed by 4 bases and J by 4 bases, leaving 11 bases between them. CDR1 is SGHNT and CDR2 is YYREEE in the germline V gene (reference sequence). The CDR3 region has the DNA TGTGCCAGCAGCATTGAGTTGAGAGAGACCCAGTACTTC. As protein: CASSIELRETQYF.